Here is one TCR beta chain with its context. The CDR3 has 14 amino acids. CDR1 is SEHNR and CDR2 is FQNEAQ in the germline V gene (reference sequence). With 5 bases removed from V and 0 bases from J, the gap between germline ends came to 10 bases. The repertoire was sequenced with immunoSEQ multiplex PCR; TCRdb's copy has only in-frame clones and lacks some. The table lists about 350,000 clones, roughly 91% of them singletons. This sample was taken from a study of Ad26.COV2.S vaccination and SARS-CoV-2 variants. Treatment noted: over 15 received Ad26.COV2.S at low or high dose, single or two shots; 5 received placebo; per-sample allocation not given. Samples analyzed were those drawn on day 63 after the first vaccine or placebo injection.

The sample consisted of peripheral blood, taken in a trial of Ad26.COV2.S vaccine versus placebo. The TCR originated in a person aged 18-65 years who received the Ad26.COV2.S COVID-19 vaccine or a placebo. The V gene is TRBV7-9, the J gene TRBJ1-2, with D hard to call. The DNA of the CDR3 is TGTGCCAGCAGCCCCCTTGCGGCTAACTATGGCTACACCTTC. Translated, it gives CASSPLAANYGYTF.